This T cell receptor (beta chain) was observed in a study of cytomegalovirus exposure and HLA in healthy donors. Findings and limits, study-wide: CMV antigen specificity of a few CMV-associated chains was confirmed in vitro.

Comments on this clone: Its antigen is unidentified.

The J segment lost 4 bases and the V segment lost 9 bases, leaving 7 bases of the junction unmatched. Germline loops: CDR1 LNHDA, CDR2 SQIVND (reference sequence). The CDR3 has 16 amino acids. This PCR relied on a set of 60 Vbeta primers and 13 Jbeta primers. The data were produced by immunoSEQ multiplex PCR, yet TCRdb's version contains in-frame clones alone and is incomplete. The sample yields approximately 140,000 clones, of which the top ten take up around 1.5%. The clonotype originates from a woman aged 50 to 60 in good health and CMV-seronegative. The source material was PBMCs. The rearrangement joins TRBV19 to TRBJ2-2; 14 nucleotides agree with TRBD2. The CDR3 reads CASLGLAGDITGELFF. As DNA, the CDR3 is TGTGCCAGCTTGGGACTAGCGGGGGACATCACCGGGGAGCTGTTTTTT.